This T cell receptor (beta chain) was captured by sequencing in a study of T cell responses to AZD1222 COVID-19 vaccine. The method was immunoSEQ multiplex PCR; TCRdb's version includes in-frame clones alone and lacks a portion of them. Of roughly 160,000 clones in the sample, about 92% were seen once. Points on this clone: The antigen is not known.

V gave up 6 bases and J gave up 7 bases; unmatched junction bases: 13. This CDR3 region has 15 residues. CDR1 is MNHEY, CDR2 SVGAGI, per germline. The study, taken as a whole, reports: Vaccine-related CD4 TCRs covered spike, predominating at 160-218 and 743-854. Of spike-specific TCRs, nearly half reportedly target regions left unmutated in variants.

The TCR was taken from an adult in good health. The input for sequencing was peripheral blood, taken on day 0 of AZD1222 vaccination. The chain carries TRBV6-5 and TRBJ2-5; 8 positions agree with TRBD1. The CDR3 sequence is CASSRTRTGTGTQYF. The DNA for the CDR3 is TGTGCCAGCAGCCGGACCCGGACAGGGACAGGGACCCAGTACTTC.